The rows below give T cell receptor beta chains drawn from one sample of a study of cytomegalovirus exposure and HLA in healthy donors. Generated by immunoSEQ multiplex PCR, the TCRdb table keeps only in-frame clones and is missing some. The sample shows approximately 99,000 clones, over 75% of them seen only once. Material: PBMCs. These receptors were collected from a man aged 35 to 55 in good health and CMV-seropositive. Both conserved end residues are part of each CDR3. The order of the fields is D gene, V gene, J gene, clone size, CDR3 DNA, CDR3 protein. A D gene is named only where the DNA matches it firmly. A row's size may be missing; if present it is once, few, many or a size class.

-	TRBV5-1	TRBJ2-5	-	TGCGCCAGCAGCTTAAAATCAGCGGTAGAGACCCAGTACTTC	CASSLKSAVETQYF
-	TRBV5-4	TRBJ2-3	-	TGTGCCAGCAGCCCTAACACCGGGGACTGGGTCACAGATACGCAGTATTTT	CASSPNTGDWVTDTQYF
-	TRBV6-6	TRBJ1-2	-	TGTGCCAGCAGACGTAACTTGTCCTATGGCTACACCTTC	CASRRNLSYGYTF
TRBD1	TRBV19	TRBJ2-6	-	TGTGCCAGCAATCAGGGACAGGGGGCTGGGGCCAACGTCCTGACTTTC	CASNQGQGAGANVLTF
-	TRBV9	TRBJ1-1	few	TGTGCCAGCAGCGTAGCTCAGGGTGGAAACACTGAAGCTTTCTTT	CASSVAQGGNTEAFF
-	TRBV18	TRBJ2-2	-	TGTGCCAGCTCACGAGAAGCGACCGGGGAGCTGTTTTTT	CASSREATGELFF
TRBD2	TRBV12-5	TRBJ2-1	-	TGTGCTAGTGCTACGCGGGGGAATGAGCAGTTCTTC	CASATRGNEQFF
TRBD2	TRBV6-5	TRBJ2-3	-	TGTGCCAGCAGTTACGGGACTAGCGGCACAGATACGCAGTATTTT	CASSYGTSGTDTQYF
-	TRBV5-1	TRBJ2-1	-	TGCGCCAGCAGCTTGGTTCAGGGGCGTTACAATGAGCAGTTCTTC	CASSLVQGRYNEQFF
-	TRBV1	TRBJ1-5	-	TGCACCAGCGAGCTTAGCTGGGGCCGCAATCAGCCCCAGCATTTT	CTSELSWGRNQPQHF
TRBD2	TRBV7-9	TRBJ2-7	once	TGTGCCAGCAGCCTGGGACTAGCGGGCGCCTACGAGCAGTACTTC	CASSLGLAGAYEQYF
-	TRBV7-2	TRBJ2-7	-	TGTGCCAGCAGCTTTAGATACGAGCAGTACTTC	CASSFRYEQYF
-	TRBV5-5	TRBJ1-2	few	TGTGCCAGCAGCTTGGACCTCGCCAGGGGTATCCTGTTTGGGGGCTACACCTTC	CASSLDLARGILFGGYTF
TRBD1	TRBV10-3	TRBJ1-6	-	TGTGCCATATCGACAGGGGATCATTCACCCCTCCACTTT	CAISTGDHSPLHF
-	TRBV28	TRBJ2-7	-	TGTGCCAGCAGGCGGCCTGGGGCTAGCGACTTTGAGCAGTACTTC	CASRRPGASDFEQYF
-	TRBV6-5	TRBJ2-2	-	TGTGCCAGCAGTTACGGAGGCACCACCGGGGAGCTGTTTTTT	CASSYGGTTGELFF
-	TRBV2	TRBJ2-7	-	TGTGCCAGCAGGGTCCGGGACACCCAGTACAGCCTCTACGAGCAGTACTTC	CASRVRDTQYSLYEQYF
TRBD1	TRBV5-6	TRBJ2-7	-	TGTGCCAGCAGCTTGAGGACAGGGTCCTACGAGCAGTACTTC	CASSLRTGSYEQYF
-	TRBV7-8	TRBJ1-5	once	TGTGCCAGCAGCGCGAACAGGGTAGCCCAGCATTTT	CASSANRVAQHF
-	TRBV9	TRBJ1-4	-	TGTGCCAGCAGCGTAGGTATTGGGGCCCAAAATGAAAAACTGTTTTTT	CASSVGIGAQNEKLFF
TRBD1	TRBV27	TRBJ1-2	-	TGTGCCGCCCGTCCCGCAGGGGGAAGGGGCTACACCTTC	CAARPAGGRGYTF
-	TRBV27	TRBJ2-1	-	TGTGCCAGCAGTTTGGCAATTTCCTACAATGAGCAGTTCTTC	CASSLAISYNEQFF